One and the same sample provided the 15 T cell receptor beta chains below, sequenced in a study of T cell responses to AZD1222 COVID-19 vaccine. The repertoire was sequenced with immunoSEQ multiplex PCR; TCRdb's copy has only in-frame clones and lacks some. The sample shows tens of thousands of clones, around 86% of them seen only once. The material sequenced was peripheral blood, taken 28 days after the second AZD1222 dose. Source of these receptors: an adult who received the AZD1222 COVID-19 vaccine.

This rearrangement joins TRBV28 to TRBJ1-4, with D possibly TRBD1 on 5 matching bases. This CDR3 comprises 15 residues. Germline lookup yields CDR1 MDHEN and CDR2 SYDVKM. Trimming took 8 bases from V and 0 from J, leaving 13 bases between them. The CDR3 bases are TGTGCCAGCGGGGCGGGGACCTCAACTAATGAAAAACTGTTTTTT. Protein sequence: CASGAGTSTNEKLFF.

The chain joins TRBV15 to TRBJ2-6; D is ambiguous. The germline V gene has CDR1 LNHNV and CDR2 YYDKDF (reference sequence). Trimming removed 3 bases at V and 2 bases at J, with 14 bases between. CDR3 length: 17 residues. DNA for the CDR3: TGTGCCACCAGCAGCCAACAGATAGGTACTGGGGCCAACGTCCTGACTTTC. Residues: CATSSQQIGTGANVLTF.

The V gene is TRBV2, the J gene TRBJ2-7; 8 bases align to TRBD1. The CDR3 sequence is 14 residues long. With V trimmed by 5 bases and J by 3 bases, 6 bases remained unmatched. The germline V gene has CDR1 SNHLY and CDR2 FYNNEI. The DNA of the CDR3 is TGTGCCAGCAGTATGACAGGGGACTTCTACGAGCAGTACTTC. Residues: CASSMTGDFYEQYF.

The CDR3 sequence: CASSQLSATKVGQYF. The CDR3 DNA is TGCGCCAGCAGTCAACTCTCCGCTACCAAGGTCGGGCAGTATTTT. The V and J genes are TRBV23-1 and TRBJ2-3, with unresolved D. TRBV23-1 is treated as an ORF (open reading frame) with a function not yet certain. V lost 2 bases, J lost 11 bases, and 20 bases lay in between. The CDR3 has 15 amino acids.

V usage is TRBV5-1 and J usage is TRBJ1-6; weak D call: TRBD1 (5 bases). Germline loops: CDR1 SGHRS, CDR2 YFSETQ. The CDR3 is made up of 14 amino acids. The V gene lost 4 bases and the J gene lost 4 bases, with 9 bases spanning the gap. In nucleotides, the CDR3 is TGCGCCAGCAGCCTGGACACTTATAATTCACCCCTCCACTTT. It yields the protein CASSLDTYNSPLHF.

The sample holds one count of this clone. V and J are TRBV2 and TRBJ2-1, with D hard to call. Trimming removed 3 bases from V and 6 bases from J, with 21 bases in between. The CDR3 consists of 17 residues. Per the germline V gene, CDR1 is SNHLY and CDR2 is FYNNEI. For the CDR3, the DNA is TGTGCCAGCAGTGATTACAGCCAGTCCTTTTGGGTCAATGAGCAGTTCTTC. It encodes CASSDYSQSFWVNEQFF.

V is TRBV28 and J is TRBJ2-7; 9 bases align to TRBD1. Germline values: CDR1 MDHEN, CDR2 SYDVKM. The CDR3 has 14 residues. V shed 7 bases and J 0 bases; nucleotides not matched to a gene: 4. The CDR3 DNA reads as TGTGCCAGCACAGGACAGGGGAACTCCTACGAGCAGTACTTC. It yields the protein CASTGQGNSYEQYF.

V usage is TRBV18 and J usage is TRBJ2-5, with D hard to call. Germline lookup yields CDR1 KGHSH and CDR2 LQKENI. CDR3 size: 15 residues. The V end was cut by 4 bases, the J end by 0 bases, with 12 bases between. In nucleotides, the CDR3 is TGTGCCAGCTCACGGGCAGGAGAGTACCAAGAGACCCAGTACTTC. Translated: CASSRAGEYQETQYF.

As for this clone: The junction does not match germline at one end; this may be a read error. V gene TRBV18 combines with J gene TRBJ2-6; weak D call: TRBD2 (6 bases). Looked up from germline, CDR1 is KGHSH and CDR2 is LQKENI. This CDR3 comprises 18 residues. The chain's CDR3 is CASSCRADIYKAGQRPDF. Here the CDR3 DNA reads TGTGCCAGCTCATGTCGAGCGGACATTTACAAAGCGGGCCAACGTCCTGACTTC.

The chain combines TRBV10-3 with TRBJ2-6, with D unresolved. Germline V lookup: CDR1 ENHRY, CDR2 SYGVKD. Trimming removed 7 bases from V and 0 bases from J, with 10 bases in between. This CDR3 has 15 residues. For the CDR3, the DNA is TGTGCCATCACCCAGGAAAACTCTGGGGCCAACGTCCTGACTTTC. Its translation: CAITQENSGANVLTF.

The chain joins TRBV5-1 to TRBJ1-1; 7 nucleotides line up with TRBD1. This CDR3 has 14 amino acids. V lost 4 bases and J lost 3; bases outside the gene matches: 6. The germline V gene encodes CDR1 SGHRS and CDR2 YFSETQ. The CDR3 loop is CASSNIRGYTEAFF. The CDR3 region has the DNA TGCGCCAGCAGCAACATCAGGGGGTACACTGAAGCTTTCTTT.

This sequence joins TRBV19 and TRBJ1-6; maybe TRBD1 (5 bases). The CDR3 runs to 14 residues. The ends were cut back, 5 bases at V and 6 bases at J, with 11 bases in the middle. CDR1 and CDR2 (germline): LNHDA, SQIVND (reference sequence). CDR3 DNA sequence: TGTGCCAGTAGTGTTGAGGGGCGTAATTCACCCCTCCACTTT. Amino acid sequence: CASSVEGRNSPLHF.

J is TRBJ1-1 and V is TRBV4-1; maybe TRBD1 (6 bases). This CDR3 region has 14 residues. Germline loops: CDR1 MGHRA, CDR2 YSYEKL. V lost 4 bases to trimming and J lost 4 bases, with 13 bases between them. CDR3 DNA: TGCGCCAGCAGCCCTCGCGAAGGGGGCACTGAAGCTTTCTTT. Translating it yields CASSPREGGTEAFF.

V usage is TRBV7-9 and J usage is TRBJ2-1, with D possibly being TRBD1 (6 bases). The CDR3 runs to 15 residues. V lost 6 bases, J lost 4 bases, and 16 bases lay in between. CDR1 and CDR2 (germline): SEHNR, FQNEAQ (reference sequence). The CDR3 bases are TGTGCCAGCAGGCCTGGCAGGGGAGAGTACAATGAGCAGTTCTTC. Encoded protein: CASRPGRGEYNEQFF.

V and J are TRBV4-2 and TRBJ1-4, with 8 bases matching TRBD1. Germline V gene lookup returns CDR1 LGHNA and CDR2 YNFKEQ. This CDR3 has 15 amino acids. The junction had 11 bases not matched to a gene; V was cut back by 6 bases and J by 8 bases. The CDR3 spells CASRSDRGLEEKLFF. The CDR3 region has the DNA TGTGCCAGCAGATCCGACAGGGGCCTAGAAGAAAAACTGTTTTTT.